The source of this TCR beta chain is a study of blood T cell repertoires in COVID-19. Profiling relied on immunoSEQ multiplex PCR, and the TCRdb table lists in-frame clones only, not all of them. Of about 150,000 clones listed, over 75% are singletons. Unmatched junction bases numbered 12, after V lost 4 bases and J lost 4 bases. CDR1 is MNHEY, CDR2 SMNVEV, per germline (reference sequence). This CDR3 contains 16 residues. The rearrangement links TRBV27 to TRBJ1-1; TRBD1 matches 7 bases. Sequencing input: peripheral blood. This TCR derives from a woman aged 40 to 49 with acute or convalescent COVID-19. This chain's CDR3 is CASSSQGVWGATEAFF. CDR3 DNA: TGTGCCAGCAGTTCCCAGGGGGTCTGGGGGGCCACTGAAGCTTTCTTT.